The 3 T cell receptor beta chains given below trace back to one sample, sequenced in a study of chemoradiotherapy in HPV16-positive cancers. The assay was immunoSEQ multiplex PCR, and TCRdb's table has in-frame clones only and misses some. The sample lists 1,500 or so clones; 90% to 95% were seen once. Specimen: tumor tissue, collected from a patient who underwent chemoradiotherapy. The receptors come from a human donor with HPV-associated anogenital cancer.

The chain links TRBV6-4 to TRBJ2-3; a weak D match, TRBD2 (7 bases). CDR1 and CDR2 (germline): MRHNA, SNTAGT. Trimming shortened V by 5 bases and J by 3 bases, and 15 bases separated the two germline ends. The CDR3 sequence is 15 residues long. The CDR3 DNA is TGTGCCAGCAGTAATTCGGGGGGCCCTACAGATACGCAGTATTTT. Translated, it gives CASSNSGGPTDTQYF.

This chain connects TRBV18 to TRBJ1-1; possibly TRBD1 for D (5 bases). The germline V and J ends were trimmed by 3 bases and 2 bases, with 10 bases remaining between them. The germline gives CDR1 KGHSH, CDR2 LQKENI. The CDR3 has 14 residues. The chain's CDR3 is CASSPRGVNTEAFF. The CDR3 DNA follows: TGTGCCAGCTCACCCCGGGGGGTTAACACTGAAGCTTTCTTT.

The CDR3, as DNA: TGTGCCTTCGGGGCAGGGCGCGAGCAGTACTTC. Translated, it gives CAFGAGREQYF. The chain uses TRBV30 and TRBJ2-7, with D perhaps TRBD1 or TRBD2 (5 bases each). Trimming pared 7 bases from V and 6 bases from J, leaving 13 bases between. Germline loops: CDR1 GTSNPN, CDR2 SVGIG (reference sequence). CDR3 length: 11 amino acids.